Listed below are T cell receptor beta chains from one sample, sequenced in a study of blood T cell repertoires in COVID-19. Profiling relied on immunoSEQ multiplex PCR, and the TCRdb table lists in-frame clones only, not all of them. The repertoire includes over 100,000 clones, roughly 89% of them detected once, and under 4.5% sits in the top ten. The specimen was peripheral blood. These receptors originate from a man in his 60s with COVID-19, enrolled during active disease. Each CDR3 is given with its conserved first and last residue. Fields, in order: V gene, clone size, D gene, J gene, CDR3 DNA, CDR3 protein. D genes are given only for firm matches. Size is omitted from some rows. Given values are once, few, many or a class for expanded clones.

TRBV7-6	-	-	TRBJ1-1	TGTGCCAGCAGCTTAGCGGCTGCGGGGGGGACTGAAGCTTTCTTT	CASSLAAAGGTEAFF
TRBV11-2	-	TRBD1	TRBJ1-2	TGTGCCAGCAGCTTAGCAACACCCAGGGGGCCTAACTATGGCTACACCTTC	CASSLATPRGPNYGYTF
TRBV4-3	-	-	TRBJ2-7	TGCGCCAGCAGCCAAGGTCCGTCCTACGAGCAGTACTTC	CASSQGPSYEQYF
TRBV2	-	-	TRBJ1-1	TGTGCCACCACCCCGCAGGGGAACACTGAAGCTTTCTTT	CATTPQGNTEAFF
TRBV11-1	-	-	TRBJ2-5	TGTGCCAGCAGCGGAGGACTACCACGACAAGAGACCCAGTACTTC	CASSGGLPRQETQYF
TRBV11-2	-	-	TRBJ1-1	-	CASSFGQGAMVTFF
TRBV19	once	TRBD1	TRBJ1-6	TGTGCCAGTAGTGAACCACAGGGGGCAGGCTCCTATAATTCACCCCTCCACTTT	CASSEPQGAGSYNSPLHF
TRBV4-3	-	-	TRBJ1-4	TGCGCCAGCAGCCTATCTCCGGACAGATACAATGAAAAACTGTTTTTT	CASSLSPDRYNEKLFF
TRBV13	-	TRBD1	TRBJ1-2	TGTGCCAGCAGCTTAGAACGGACAGGGGACTATGGCTACACCTTC	CASSLERTGDYGYTF
TRBV4-1	-	TRBD1	TRBJ2-5	TGCGCCAGCAGCCAGGACAGGGGGCTTGAGACCCAGTACTTC	CASSQDRGLETQYF
TRBV3-1/TRBV3-2	-	-	TRBJ2-7	TGTGCCAGCAGCCAGAGATCGAGCTCCTACGAGCAGTACTTC	CASSQRSSSYEQYF
TRBV7-9	-	-	TRBJ1-1	TGTGCCAGCAGCTCGACAGGCCACGAAGCTTTCTTT	CASSSTGHEAFF
TRBV25-1	-	TRBD2	TRBJ2-1	TGTGCCAGCAGGGGAGGGGCCGGTAGGCAGTTCTTC	CASRGGAGRQFF
TRBV3-1/TRBV3-2	-	TRBD1	TRBJ1-6	TGTGCCAGCAGTTACGGACAGGGAACCAATTCACCCCTCCACTTT	CASSYGQGTNSPLHF
TRBV6-5	-	-	TRBJ1-1	TGTGCCAGCAGTTACTCGAGAACGGGTACTGAAGCTTTCTTT	CASSYSRTGTEAFF
TRBV18	-	-	TRBJ2-7	TGTGCCAGCTCACCGTTGGGACCCAGGGGCCGGTTGGGCAGCTCCTACGAGCAGTACTTC	CASSPLGPRGRLGSSYEQYF
TRBV28	-	-	TRBJ2-3	TGTGCCAGCAGTTTTATTCGGGGGTCAACAGATACGCAGTATTTT	CASSFIRGSTDTQYF
TRBV5-8	-	TRBD1	TRBJ1-5	TGTGCCAGCAGCCACGGACAGGGGTTCAATCAGCCCCAGCATTTT	CASSHGQGFNQPQHF
TRBV5-1	-	-	TRBJ1-2	TGCGCCAGCAGCCCTGCGTTGGCAGGGTCGCATGGCTACACCTTC	CASSPALAGSHGYTF
TRBV12-3/TRBV12-4	-	-	TRBJ2-1	TGTGCCAGCAGTTTAAGGGGGGGGGCTGGGTTCTTC	CASSLRGGAGFF
TRBV18	-	TRBD1	TRBJ1-2	TGTGCCAGCTCACCACCCAATTCGAGGAGGGGGCACTATGGCTACACCTTC	CASSPPNSRRGHYGYTF
TRBV28	-	-	TRBJ1-5	TGTGCCATCTCAGCCCGGAGGTATCAGCCCCAGCATTTT	CAISARRYQPQHF
TRBV6-2/TRBV6-3	-	-	TRBJ2-7	TGTGCCAGCAGTTACTCCGAGGTCCGCTCCTACGAGCAGTACTTC	CASSYSEVRSYEQYF
TRBV6-5	-	TRBD1	TRBJ1-1	TGTGCCAGCAGCTCACAGACAGGGGCAAACACTGAAGCTTTCTTT	CASSSQTGANTEAFF
TRBV27	-	-	TRBJ1-5	TGTGCCAGCAGTTTCCGACAGGGCAATCAGCCCCAGCATTTT	CASSFRQGNQPQHF
TRBV7-3	-	TRBD1	TRBJ2-7	TGTGCCAGCAGCTCCGGGACAGGGAGCCCCGAGCAGTACTTC	CASSSGTGSPEQYF
TRBV9	-	TRBD2	TRBJ2-1	TGTGCCAGCAGCGTAGAACTAGCGGGGGGCAATGAGCAGTTCTTC	CASSVELAGGNEQFF
TRBV4-1	-	TRBD2	TRBJ2-5	TGCGCCAGCAGCCAAGATCGGACTAGCGGGAAACAAACACAAGAGACCCAGTACTTC	CASSQDRTSGKQTQETQYF
TRBV4-3	-	-	TRBJ1-3	TGCGCCAGCAGCCAAGCCGGGATAAGAAACACCATATATTTT	CASSQAGIRNTIYF